The 26 T cell receptor beta chains given below trace back to one sample, sequenced in a study of radiation and T cells in renal cell carcinoma. Time point specified: blood 4 weeks post-SBRT, at nephrectomy. Noted treatment: 15 Gy SBRT to primary tumor, nephrectomy 4 weeks later. TCRdb's copy holds only in-frame clones and misses some; the assay was immunoSEQ multiplex PCR. Of 60,000 to 95,000 clones in the sample, around four fifths were seen once. The sample in question was blood, obtained from a patient whose treatment included radiotherapy and nephrectomy. Receptor source: a woman aged 55-70 years with renal cell carcinoma.

The chain has TRBV5-4 and TRBJ2-1; D is unresolved. Trimming took off 2 bases at V and 0 bases at J, with 3 bases between the two ends. The CDR3 extends over 13 amino acids. Germline CDR1 reads SGHNT; CDR2 reads YYREEE (reference sequence). CDR3 protein: CASSFASYNEQFF. As DNA, the CDR3 is TGTGCCAGCAGCTTTGCCTCCTACAATGAGCAGTTCTTC.

Here the CDR3 DNA reads TGTGCCACCAGTTTGTGGGGCTTGAACACCGGGGAGCTGTTTTTT. Amino acids: CATSLWGLNTGELFF. J is TRBJ2-2 and V is TRBV15; tentatively, D is TRBD1 (5 bases). With 6 bases removed from V and 1 base from J, the gap between germline ends came to 12 bases. The CDR3 loop spans 15 amino acids. CDR1 and CDR2 from the germline V gene are LNHNV and YYDKDF (reference sequence).

This chain uses TRBV5-1 with TRBJ1-4; 7 bases agree with TRBD1. The length of the CDR3 is 13 residues. Germline V gene lookup returns CDR1 SGHRS and CDR2 YFSETQ. J was trimmed by 5 bases and V by 7 bases; bases with no gene match: 5. The CDR3 region has the DNA TGCGCCAGCCGGGACAGCTTAAATGAAAAACTGTTTTTT. Its protein product is CASRDSLNEKLFF.

The chain couples TRBV19 to TRBJ2-5; D gene unclear. Germline lookup yields CDR1 LNHDA and CDR2 SQIVND (reference sequence). V was trimmed by 1 base and J by 5 bases, leaving 14 bases between them. This CDR3 region has 15 residues. Written as DNA, the CDR3 is TGTGCCAGTAGTATAGGGTCCCAGTCCCGTGAGACCCAGTACTTC. Its protein product is CASSIGSQSRETQYF.

The chain links TRBV29-1 to TRBJ2-1; 7 positions agree with TRBD1. Germline V gene lookup returns CDR1 SQVTM and CDR2 ANQGSEA. CDR3 length: 15 amino acids. V gave up 1 base and J gave up 7 bases; unmatched junction bases: 10. Here the CDR3 DNA reads TGCAGCGTTGAAGTCCAAACAGGGGCAGGGAATGAGCAGTTCTTC. Translated: CSVEVQTGAGNEQFF.

In this sample, this clone turned up a few times. Other DNA sequences within the sample encode an identical CDR3. The rearrangement links TRBV27 to TRBJ1-2, with D possibly matching TRBD1 (6 bases). The CDR3 length is 14 residues. Trimming left V 4 bases short and J 0 bases short, with 9 bases between. Germline lookup yields CDR1 MNHEY and CDR2 SMNVEV (reference sequence). CDR3 DNA: TGTGCCAGCAGTTGGGACAAGTCTAACTATGGCTACACCTTC. Encoded protein: CASSWDKSNYGYTF.

The rearrangement links TRBV6-6 to TRBJ1-6; 8 bases agree with TRBD1. V was pared by 2 bases and J by 10 bases, with 4 bases of the junction left unmatched. The CDR3 sequence is 14 residues long. Germline-derived CDR1 and CDR2 are MNHNY and SVGAGI (reference sequence). Here the CDR3 reads CASSYAGQVSPLHF. In nucleotides, the CDR3 is TGTGCCAGCAGTTACGCGGGACAGGTCTCACCCCTCCACTTT.

This clone showed up just a few times. The rearrangement uses TRBV7-9 and TRBJ1-4; D may be TRBD1 (5 bases). Germline V gives CDR1 SEHNR, CDR2 FQNEAQ (reference sequence). CDR3 size: 14 residues. V was pared by 7 bases and J by 8 bases, with 17 bases between. CDR3 residues: CASTILGAGEKLFF. In DNA form, the CDR3 reads TGTGCCAGCACCATCCTAGGGGCCGGGGAAAAACTGTTTTTT.

The V call is TRBV15, the J call TRBJ2-7, with D hard to call. Germline CDR1 reads LNHNV; CDR2 reads YYDKDF (reference sequence). The V end lost 0 bases, the J end lost 6 bases, and 12 bases lay between the germline ends. The CDR3 contains 14 residues. The CDR3 loop reads CATSRDEVPSEQYF. The CDR3 coding sequence is TGTGCCACCAGCAGAGACGAGGTACCCTCCGAGCAGTACTTC. The whole variable domain, remainder taken from reference TRBV15 and TRBJ2-7, is DAMVIQNPRYQVTQFGKPVTLSCSQTLNHNVMYWYQQKSSQAPKLLFHYYDKDFNNEADTPDNFQSRRPNTSFCFLDIRSPGLGDTAMYLCATSRDEVPSEQYFGPGTRLTVT.

This CDR3 reads CASSQDTGNYGYTF. CDR3 sequence (DNA): TGCGCCAGCAGCCAAGATACGGGAAACTATGGCTACACCTTC. V and J are TRBV4-1 and TRBJ1-2; D uncertain. V dropped 0 bases and J dropped 2 bases, with 7 bases sitting between them. Germline V CDR1 and CDR2: MGHRA, YSYEKL. There are 14 residues in the CDR3.

This clone turned up a few times. The chain joins TRBV5-4 to TRBJ1-2; TRBD1 matches at 7 bases. With 3 bases clipped from V and 4 bases from J, the junction kept 6 bases outside the gene matches. Germline V gene data show CDR1 as SGHNT and CDR2 as YYREEE (reference sequence). The CDR3 sequence is 14 residues long. The CDR3 nucleotides read TGTGCCAGCAGCTGGGACAGCCAATCCTATGGCTACACCTTC. Amino acids: CASSWDSQSYGYTF.

The V call is TRBV6-1, the J call TRBJ2-1; D assignment may be TRBD1 or TRBD2 (5 bases each). Trimming removed 7 bases from V and 9 bases from J, with 19 bases in between. The CDR3 length is 14 residues. The germline V gene encodes CDR1 MNHNS and CDR2 SASEGT. CDR3 coding DNA: TGTGCCAGCATCTGGACCCATACGGGGACTGAGCAGTTCTTC. This encodes CASIWTHTGTEQFF.

The rearrangement links TRBV7-9 to TRBJ2-7; D gene uncertain. Germline-derived CDR1 and CDR2 are SEHNR and FQNEAQ (reference sequence). Trimming left V 5 bases short and J 4 bases short, with 12 bases between. The CDR3 is made up of 13 amino acids. The DNA for the CDR3 is TGTGCCAGCAGCCCCATTGCGAGTTACGAGCAGTACTTC. This encodes CASSPIASYEQYF.

CDR3 sequence (DNA): TGTGCCAGTAGTATAGCGCAGGGTTACTATGGCTACACCTTC. As protein: CASSIAQGYYGYTF. The chain carries TRBV19 and TRBJ1-2; D perhaps matches TRBD1 (5 bases). V was shortened by 1 base and J by 3 bases, with 9 bases between the two germline ends. Germline CDR1 reads LNHDA; CDR2 reads SQIVND (reference sequence). The CDR3 is 14 amino acids.

CDR3 in DNA: TGTGCCAGCAGTTCGGTGGGGGACCAAGCCTACGAGCAGTACTTC. It yields the protein CASSSVGDQAYEQYF. This sequence joins TRBV28 and TRBJ2-7, with D perhaps matching TRBD1 or TRBD2 (5 bases each). The CDR3 has 15 amino acids. Germline V gives CDR1 MDHEN, CDR2 SYDVKM. Trimming took 4 bases from V and 2 from J, leaving 15 bases between them.

The chain links TRBV4-2 to TRBJ2-3; no reliable D call. The CDR3 extends over 11 amino acids. The V end was cut by 5 bases, the J end by 5 bases, with 5 bases between. Germline loops: CDR1 LGHNA, CDR2 YNFKEQ. The CDR3 DNA sequence: TGTGCCAGCAGCTCTGGAGATACGCAGTATTTT. This translates into CASSSGDTQYF.

The chain links TRBV11-1 to TRBJ2-6; 7 bases are shared with TRBD1. There are 17 residues in the CDR3. Unmatched junction bases numbered 9, after V lost 5 bases and J lost 2 bases. Germline assignment: CDR1 SGHAT and CDR2 FQDESV (reference sequence). The CDR3 DNA reads as TGTGCCAGCAGCCTTATACGACAGGGTGCTGGGGCCAACGTCCTGACTTTC. It codes for CASSLIRQGAGANVLTF. The full variable domain, completed using reference TRBV11-1 and TRBJ2-6, is EAEVAQSPRYKITEKSQAVAFWCDPISGHATLYWYRQILGQGPELLVQFQDESVVDDSQLPKDRFSAERLKGVDSTLKIQPAELGDSAMYLCASSLIRQGAGANVLTFGAGSRLTVL.

The chain couples TRBV6-5 to TRBJ2-7; TRBD1 might be the D (5 bases). The CDR3 is made up of 13 amino acids. CDR1 MNHEY and CDR2 SVGAGI come from the germline V gene. Trimming shortened V by 5 bases and J by 6 bases, and 14 bases separated the two germline ends. Here the CDR3 reads CASSPHVGAEQYF. The CDR3 DNA sequence: TGTGCCAGCAGTCCCCATGTTGGGGCCGAGCAGTACTTC.

This clone was observed a few times. The gene calls are TRBV5-1 and TRBJ1-4; no firm D call. The CDR3 loop spans 12 amino acids. Germline V gene data show CDR1 as SGHRS and CDR2 as YFSETQ. Trimming shortened V by 5 bases and J by 12 bases, and 14 bases separated the two germline ends. The CDR3 DNA is TGCGCCAGCAGTTACAACGCTCAGGAACTGTTTTTT. It encodes CASSYNAQELFF.

This clone was seen just once. The chain uses TRBV29-1 and TRBJ2-7; 9 nucleotides line up with TRBD1. The CDR3 extends over 13 amino acids. With V trimmed by 7 bases and J by 4 bases, 8 bases remained unmatched. Germline CDR1 SQVTM, CDR2 ANQGSEA. Here the CDR3 reads CSAHRGLGYEQYF. CDR3 nucleotide sequence: TGCAGCGCGCACAGGGGGCTAGGGTACGAGCAGTACTTC.

J is TRBJ2-7 and V is TRBV4-2; 7 positions match TRBD2. The V gene end was trimmed by 1 base and the J gene end by 4 bases; junction bases not matched to a gene: 10. CDR3 length equals 16 residues. Germline V gives CDR1 LGHNA, CDR2 YNFKEQ. The CDR3 region is CASSQGGGRGRYEQYF. For the CDR3, the DNA is TGTGCCAGCAGCCAAGGGGGAGGGAGGGGAAGATACGAGCAGTACTTC.

The J gene is TRBJ1-1, the V gene TRBV7-3; TRBD1 matches at 9 bases. The J segment lost 5 bases and the V segment lost 4 bases, leaving 5 bases of the junction unmatched. CDR1 and CDR2 (germline): SGHTA, FQGTGA. The CDR3 loop spans 14 amino acids. The CDR3 coding sequence is TGTGCCAGCAGCTCGACAGGGGGGGCGACTGAAGCTTTCTTT. It is translated as CASSSTGGATEAFF.

The chain uses TRBV6-5 and TRBJ1-2; a possible D gene is TRBD1 (5 bases). From germline, CDR1 is MNHEY and CDR2 SVGAGI. The CDR3 has 13 amino acids. With 7 bases removed from V and 4 bases from J, the gap between germline ends came to 13 bases. The CDR3 loop is CASKTDRLYGYTF. CDR3 bases: TGTGCCAGCAAGACAGATCGACTCTATGGCTACACCTTC.

The count of this clone is one. The chain is built from TRBV19 and TRBJ1-5; TRBD1 matches at 11 bases. Germline CDR1 and CDR2: LNHDA and SQIVND (reference sequence). This CDR3 has 17 residues. With V trimmed by 3 bases and J by 0 bases, 4 bases remained unmatched. The CDR3 sequence is CASSILDRGPSNQPQHF. CDR3 coding DNA: TGTGCCAGTAGTATCCTGGACAGGGGGCCTAGCAATCAGCCCCAGCATTTT.

V and J are TRBV19 and TRBJ2-2, with TRBD2 identical over 8 bases. The V segment lost 2 bases and the J segment 3 bases; nucleotides outside the gene matches: 5. The CDR3 runs 16 residues. Germline CDR1 is LNHDA and CDR2 is SQIVND (reference sequence). The CDR3 region is CASSITAGGYTGELFF. DNA of the CDR3: TGTGCCAGTAGTATAACGGCGGGGGGATACACCGGGGAGCTGTTTTTT.

This clone was seen just once. This CDR3 reads CASSLPTGVREQYF. The CDR3 nucleotides are TGCGCCAGCAGCTTGCCGACAGGCGTACGCGAGCAGTACTTC. This chain links TRBV5-1 with TRBJ2-7, with D perhaps matching TRBD1 (6 bases). Germline loops: CDR1 SGHRS, CDR2 YFSETQ. The CDR3 totals 14 residues. V shed 1 base and J shed 6 bases, with 14 bases lying between them.